These 6 T cell receptor beta chains came from one sample sequenced in a study of T cells in Graves' hyperthyroidism and ophthalmopathy. TCR beta CDR3 sequences were amplified from RNA transcripts. The primer set for the first-round RT-PCR of the TCR CDR3 was HTBI. Using its own MiXCR run on the multiplex PCR reads, TCRdb lists one record per CDR3 protein. The repertoire holds around 350,000 distinct CDR3 sequences, about a sixth seen once, with roughly a third in the top ten. Sequenced material: blood. The receptors here all came from a woman aged 25 to 39 with Graves' hyperthyroidism that later progressed to Graves' ophthalmopathy.

This chain joins TRBV19 and TRBJ2-1; 9 nucleotides align to TRBD2. Trimming at V came to 5 bases and at J to 5 bases, leaving 13 bases not matched to a gene. The CDR3 sequence is 17 residues long. Germline-derived CDR1 and CDR2 are LNHDA and SQIVND (reference sequence). Here the CDR3 DNA reads TGTGCCAGTAGTTATATGATAGCGGGAGATCGGAACAATGAGCAGTTCTTC. Protein sequence: CASSYMIAGDRNNEQFF.

There are many counts of this clonotype. CDR3: CASSLEGFRRAFF. The CDR3 DNA follows: TGTGCCAGCAGCTTAGAAGGGTTTCGCCGGGCTTTCTTT. The chain uses TRBV7-9 and TRBJ1-1, with D hard to call. V lost 1 base and J 11 bases, leaving 14 bases between the germline ends. In germline, CDR1 is SEHNR, CDR2 FQNEAQ (reference sequence). This CDR3 has 13 residues.

There are many counts of this clonotype. V is TRBV28 and J is TRBJ1-1, with TRBD1 matching 11 bases. Germline V gene data show CDR1 as MDHEN and CDR2 as SYDVKM. The junction had 6 bases not matched to a gene; V was cut back by 10 bases and J by 5 bases. CDR3 size: 13 residues. The CDR3 DNA reads as TGTGCCACCCGGACAGGGGGCTTTACTGAAGCTTTCTTT. Protein product: CATRTGGFTEAFF.

Remarks on this clonotype: This may stem from a read error, because a much larger clone lies one nucleotide away. This rearrangement joins TRBV2 to TRBJ1-2; 8 bases map to TRBD1. V lost 6 bases, J lost 2 bases, and 5 bases stayed unmatched. Per the germline V gene, CDR1 is SNHLY and CDR2 is FYNNEI. This CDR3 is built from 14 residues. CDR3 nucleotide sequence: TGTGCCAGCAGGGTGGACAGGGCGAACTATGGCTACACCTTC. Translating it yields CASRVDRANYGYTF.

This clonotype was observed many times. The gene calls are TRBV6-1 and TRBJ1-1; no firm D call. Trimming stripped 2 bases from V and 10 bases from J, with 11 bases between. The CDR3 is 12 amino acids. The germline gives CDR1 MNHNS, CDR2 SASEGT. CDR3 nucleotides: TGTGCCAGCAGTGAACTAAGGGAAGGAGCTTTCTTT. It encodes CASSELREGAFF.

This clonotype was detected many times. The chain joins TRBV6-1 to TRBJ2-7, with TRBD1 matching over 7 bases. CDR3 length: 16 amino acids. Germline CDR1 MNHNS, CDR2 SASEGT. V shed 1 base, J shed 2 bases, and the junction held 8 bases outside the gene matches. The CDR3: CASSEESRTGTYEQYF. The CDR3 DNA follows: TGTGCCAGCAGTGAAGAGTCAAGGACAGGTACCTACGAGCAGTACTTC.